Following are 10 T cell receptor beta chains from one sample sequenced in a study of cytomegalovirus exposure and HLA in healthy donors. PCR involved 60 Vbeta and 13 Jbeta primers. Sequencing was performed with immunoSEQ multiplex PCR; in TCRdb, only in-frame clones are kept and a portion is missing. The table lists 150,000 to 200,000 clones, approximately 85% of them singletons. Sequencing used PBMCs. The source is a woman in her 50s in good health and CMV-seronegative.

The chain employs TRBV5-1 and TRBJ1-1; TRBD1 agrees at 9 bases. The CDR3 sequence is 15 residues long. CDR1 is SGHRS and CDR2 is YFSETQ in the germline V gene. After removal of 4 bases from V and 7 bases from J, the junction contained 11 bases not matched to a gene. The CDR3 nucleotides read TGCGCCAGCAGCATGCCAGGACAGGGGCCGTATGAAGCTTTCTTT. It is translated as CASSMPGQGPYEAFF.

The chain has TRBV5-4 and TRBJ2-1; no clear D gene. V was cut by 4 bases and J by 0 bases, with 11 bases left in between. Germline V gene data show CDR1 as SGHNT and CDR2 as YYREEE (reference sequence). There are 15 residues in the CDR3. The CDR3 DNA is TGTGCCAGCAGCCCCTTATCGAGCTCCTACAATGAGCAGTTCTTC. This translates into CASSPLSSSYNEQFF.

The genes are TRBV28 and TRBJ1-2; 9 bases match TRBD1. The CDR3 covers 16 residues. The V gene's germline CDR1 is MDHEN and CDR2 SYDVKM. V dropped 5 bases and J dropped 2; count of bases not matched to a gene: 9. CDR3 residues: CASSTIHRGQNYGYTF. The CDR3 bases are TGTGCCAGCAGTACTATTCACAGGGGGCAGAACTATGGCTACACCTTC.

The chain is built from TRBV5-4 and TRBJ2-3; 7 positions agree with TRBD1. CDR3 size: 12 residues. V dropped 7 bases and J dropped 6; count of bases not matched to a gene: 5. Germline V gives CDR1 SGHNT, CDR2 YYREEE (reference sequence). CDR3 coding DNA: TGTGCCAGCTCTGGGACAGTCGATACGCAGTATTTT. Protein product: CASSGTVDTQYF.

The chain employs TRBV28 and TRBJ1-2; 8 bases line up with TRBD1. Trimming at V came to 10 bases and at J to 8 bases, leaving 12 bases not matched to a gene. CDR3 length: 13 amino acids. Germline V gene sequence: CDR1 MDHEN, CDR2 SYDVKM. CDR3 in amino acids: CAILARGQVGYTF. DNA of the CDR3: TGTGCCATCCTAGCGAGGGGACAGGTCGGCTACACCTTC.

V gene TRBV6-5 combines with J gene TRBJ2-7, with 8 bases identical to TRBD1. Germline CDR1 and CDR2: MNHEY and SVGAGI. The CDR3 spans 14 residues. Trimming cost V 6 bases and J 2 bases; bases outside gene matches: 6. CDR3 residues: CASSRDRGAYEQYF. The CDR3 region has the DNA TGTGCCAGCAGCCGCGACAGGGGAGCCTACGAGCAGTACTTC.

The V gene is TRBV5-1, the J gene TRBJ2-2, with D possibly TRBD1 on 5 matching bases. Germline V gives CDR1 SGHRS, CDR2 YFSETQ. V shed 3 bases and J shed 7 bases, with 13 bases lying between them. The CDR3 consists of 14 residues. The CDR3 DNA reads TGCGCCAGCAGCTCCGACTTTAGGGGCGGGGAGCTGTTTTTT. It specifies CASSSDFRGGELFF. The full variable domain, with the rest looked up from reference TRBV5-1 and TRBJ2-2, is KAGVTQTPRYLIKTRGQQVTLSCSPISGHRSVSWYQQTPGQGLQFLFEYFSETQRNKGNFPGRFSGRQFSNSRSEMNVSTLELGDSALYLCASSSDFRGGELFFGEGSRLTVL.

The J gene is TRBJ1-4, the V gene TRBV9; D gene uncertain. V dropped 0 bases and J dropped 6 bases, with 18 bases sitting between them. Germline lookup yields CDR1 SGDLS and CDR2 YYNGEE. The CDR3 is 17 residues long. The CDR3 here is CASSVVDVGKADEKLFF. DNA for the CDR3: TGTGCCAGCAGCGTAGTAGACGTAGGCAAGGCGGATGAAAAACTGTTTTTT.

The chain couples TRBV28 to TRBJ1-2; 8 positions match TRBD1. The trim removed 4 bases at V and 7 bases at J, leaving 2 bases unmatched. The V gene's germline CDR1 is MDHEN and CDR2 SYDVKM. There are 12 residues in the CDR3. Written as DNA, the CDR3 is TGTGCCAGCAGTTCAGGGGGCTTTGGCTACACCTTC. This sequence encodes CASSSGGFGYTF.

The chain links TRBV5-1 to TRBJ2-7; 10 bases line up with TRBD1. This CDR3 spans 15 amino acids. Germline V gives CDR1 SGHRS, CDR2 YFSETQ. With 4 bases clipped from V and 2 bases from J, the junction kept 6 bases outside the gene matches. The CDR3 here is CASSPLDRGAYEQYF. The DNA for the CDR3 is TGCGCCAGCAGCCCCCTGGACAGGGGGGCCTACGAGCAGTACTTC.